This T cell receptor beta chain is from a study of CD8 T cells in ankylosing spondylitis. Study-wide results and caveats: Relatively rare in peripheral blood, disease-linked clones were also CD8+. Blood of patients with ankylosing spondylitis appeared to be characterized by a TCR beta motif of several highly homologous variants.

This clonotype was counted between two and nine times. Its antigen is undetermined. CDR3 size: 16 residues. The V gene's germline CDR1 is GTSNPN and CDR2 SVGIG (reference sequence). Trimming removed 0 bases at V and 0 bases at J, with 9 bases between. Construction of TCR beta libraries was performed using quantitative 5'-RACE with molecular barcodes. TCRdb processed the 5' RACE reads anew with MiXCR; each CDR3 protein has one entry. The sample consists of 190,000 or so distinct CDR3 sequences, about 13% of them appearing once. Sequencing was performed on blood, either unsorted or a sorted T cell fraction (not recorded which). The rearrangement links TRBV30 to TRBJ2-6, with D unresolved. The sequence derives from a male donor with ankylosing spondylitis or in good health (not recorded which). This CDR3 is CAWSVLQVSGANVLTF. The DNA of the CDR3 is TGTGCCTGGAGTGTATTACAAGTCTCTGGGGCCAACGTCCTGACTTTC.